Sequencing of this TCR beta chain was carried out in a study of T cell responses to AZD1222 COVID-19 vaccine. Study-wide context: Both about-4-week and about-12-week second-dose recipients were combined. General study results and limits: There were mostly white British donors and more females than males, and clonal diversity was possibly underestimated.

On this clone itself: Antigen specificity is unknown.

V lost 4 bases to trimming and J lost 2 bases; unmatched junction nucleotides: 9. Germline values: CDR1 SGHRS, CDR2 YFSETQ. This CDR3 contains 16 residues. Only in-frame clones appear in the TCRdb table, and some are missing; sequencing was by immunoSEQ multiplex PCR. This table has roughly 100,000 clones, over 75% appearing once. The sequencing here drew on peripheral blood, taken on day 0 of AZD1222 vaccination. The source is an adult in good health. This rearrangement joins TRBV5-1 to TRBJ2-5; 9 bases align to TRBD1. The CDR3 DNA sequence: TGCGCCAGCAGCCCAGGGAGACAGGGGGTACAAGAGACCCAGTACTTC. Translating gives CASSPGRQGVQETQYF. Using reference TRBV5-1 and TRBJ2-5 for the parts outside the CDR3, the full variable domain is KAGVTQTPRYLIKTRGQQVTLSCSPISGHRSVSWYQQTPGQGLQFLFEYFSETQRNKGNFPGRFSGRQFSNSRSEMNVSTLELGDSALYLCASSPGRQGVQETQYFGPGTRLLVL.